The 5 T cell receptor beta chains below come from one sample, sequenced in a study of T cells after yellow fever vaccination. A single record per CDR3 protein comes from TCRdb applying MiXCR to the 5' RACE reads. The sample records some 670,000 distinct CDR3 sequences, approximately 13% being singletons. This specimen consisted of PBMCs, obtained on the day of the yellow fever booster vaccination. These receptors were obtained from a man younger than 40 who received the YFV17D yellow fever vaccine.

The V call is TRBV3-1, the J call TRBJ2-5, with 10 bases aligning to TRBD2. J lost 0 bases, V lost 4 bases, and 26 bases had no gene match. Germline assignment: CDR1 LGHDT and CDR2 YNNKEL (reference sequence). The CDR3 covers 23 residues. CDR3 amino acids: CASSPRKGDRDGPSGRDQETQYF. CDR3 sequence (DNA): TGTGCCAGCAGCCCGCGGAAAGGAGACAGGGACGGCCCTAGCGGGAGAGACCAAGAGACCCAGTACTTC.

CDR3 sequence reads: CASSPSLTDTQYF. The CDR3 DNA is TGTGCCAGCTCACCCAGTCTCACAGATACGCAGTATTTT. The rearrangement joins TRBV18 to TRBJ2-3, with D unresolved. V lost 3 bases and J lost 2, with 6 bases in between. From germline, CDR1 is KGHSH and CDR2 LQKENI. This CDR3 comprises 13 residues.

This chain links TRBV24-1 with TRBJ2-1, with 7 positions matching TRBD2. J lost 1 base, V lost 5 bases, and 4 bases had no gene match. Germline CDR1 is KGHDR and CDR2 is SFDVKD. The CDR3 is 15 amino acids. CDR3 amino acids: CATSGGGESYNEQFF. The CDR3 bases are TGTGCCACCAGTGGGGGGGGGGAGTCCTACAATGAGCAGTTCTTC.

The chain couples TRBV5-5 to TRBJ2-1; D is undetermined. This CDR3 has 14 residues. Trimming removed 4 bases at V and 8 bases at J, with 16 bases between. Germline V lookup: CDR1 SGHKS, CDR2 YYEKEE (reference sequence). The CDR3 coding sequence is TGTGCCAGCAGCCAAACTACCACTTACGATGAGCAGTTCTTC. Translated, it gives CASSQTTTYDEQFF.

The chain recombines TRBV3-1 with TRBJ1-1; D is possibly TRBD1 (5 bases). The V gene's germline CDR1 is LGHDT and CDR2 YNNKEL (reference sequence). This CDR3 has 13 amino acids. The V end lost 7 bases, the J end lost 0 bases, and 9 bases lay between the germline ends. CDR3 loop: CASTVGVNTEAFF. CDR3 nucleotides: TGTGCCAGCACTGTGGGGGTGAACACTGAAGCTTTCTTT.